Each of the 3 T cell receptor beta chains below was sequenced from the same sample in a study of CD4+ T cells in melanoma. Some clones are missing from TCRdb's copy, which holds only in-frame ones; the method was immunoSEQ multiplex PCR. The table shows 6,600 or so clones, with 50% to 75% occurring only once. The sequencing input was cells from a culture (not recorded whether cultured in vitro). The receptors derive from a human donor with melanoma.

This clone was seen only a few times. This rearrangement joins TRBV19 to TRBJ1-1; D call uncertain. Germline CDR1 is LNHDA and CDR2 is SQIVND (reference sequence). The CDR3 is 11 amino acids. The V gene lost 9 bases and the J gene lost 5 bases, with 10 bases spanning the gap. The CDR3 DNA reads TGTGCCAGCCGGATGGGGACTGAAGCTTTCTTT. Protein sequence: CASRMGTEAFF.

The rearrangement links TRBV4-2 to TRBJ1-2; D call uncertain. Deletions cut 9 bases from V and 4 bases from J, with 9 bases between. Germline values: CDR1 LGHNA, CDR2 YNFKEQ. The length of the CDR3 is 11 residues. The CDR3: CASRQAYGYTF. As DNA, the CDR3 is TGTGCCAGTCGTCAGGCCTATGGCTACACCTTC.

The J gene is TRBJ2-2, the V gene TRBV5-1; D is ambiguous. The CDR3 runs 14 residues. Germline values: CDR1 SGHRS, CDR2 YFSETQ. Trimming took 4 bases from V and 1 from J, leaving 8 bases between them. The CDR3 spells CASSPDGNTGELFF. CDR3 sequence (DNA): TGCGCCAGCAGCCCGGACGGGAACACCGGGGAGCTGTTTTTT. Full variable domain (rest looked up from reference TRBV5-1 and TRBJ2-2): KAGVTQTPRYLIKTRGQQVTLSCSPISGHRSVSWYQQTPGQGLQFLFEYFSETQRNKGNFPGRFSGRQFSNSRSEMNVSTLELGDSALYLCASSPDGNTGELFFGEGSRLTVL.